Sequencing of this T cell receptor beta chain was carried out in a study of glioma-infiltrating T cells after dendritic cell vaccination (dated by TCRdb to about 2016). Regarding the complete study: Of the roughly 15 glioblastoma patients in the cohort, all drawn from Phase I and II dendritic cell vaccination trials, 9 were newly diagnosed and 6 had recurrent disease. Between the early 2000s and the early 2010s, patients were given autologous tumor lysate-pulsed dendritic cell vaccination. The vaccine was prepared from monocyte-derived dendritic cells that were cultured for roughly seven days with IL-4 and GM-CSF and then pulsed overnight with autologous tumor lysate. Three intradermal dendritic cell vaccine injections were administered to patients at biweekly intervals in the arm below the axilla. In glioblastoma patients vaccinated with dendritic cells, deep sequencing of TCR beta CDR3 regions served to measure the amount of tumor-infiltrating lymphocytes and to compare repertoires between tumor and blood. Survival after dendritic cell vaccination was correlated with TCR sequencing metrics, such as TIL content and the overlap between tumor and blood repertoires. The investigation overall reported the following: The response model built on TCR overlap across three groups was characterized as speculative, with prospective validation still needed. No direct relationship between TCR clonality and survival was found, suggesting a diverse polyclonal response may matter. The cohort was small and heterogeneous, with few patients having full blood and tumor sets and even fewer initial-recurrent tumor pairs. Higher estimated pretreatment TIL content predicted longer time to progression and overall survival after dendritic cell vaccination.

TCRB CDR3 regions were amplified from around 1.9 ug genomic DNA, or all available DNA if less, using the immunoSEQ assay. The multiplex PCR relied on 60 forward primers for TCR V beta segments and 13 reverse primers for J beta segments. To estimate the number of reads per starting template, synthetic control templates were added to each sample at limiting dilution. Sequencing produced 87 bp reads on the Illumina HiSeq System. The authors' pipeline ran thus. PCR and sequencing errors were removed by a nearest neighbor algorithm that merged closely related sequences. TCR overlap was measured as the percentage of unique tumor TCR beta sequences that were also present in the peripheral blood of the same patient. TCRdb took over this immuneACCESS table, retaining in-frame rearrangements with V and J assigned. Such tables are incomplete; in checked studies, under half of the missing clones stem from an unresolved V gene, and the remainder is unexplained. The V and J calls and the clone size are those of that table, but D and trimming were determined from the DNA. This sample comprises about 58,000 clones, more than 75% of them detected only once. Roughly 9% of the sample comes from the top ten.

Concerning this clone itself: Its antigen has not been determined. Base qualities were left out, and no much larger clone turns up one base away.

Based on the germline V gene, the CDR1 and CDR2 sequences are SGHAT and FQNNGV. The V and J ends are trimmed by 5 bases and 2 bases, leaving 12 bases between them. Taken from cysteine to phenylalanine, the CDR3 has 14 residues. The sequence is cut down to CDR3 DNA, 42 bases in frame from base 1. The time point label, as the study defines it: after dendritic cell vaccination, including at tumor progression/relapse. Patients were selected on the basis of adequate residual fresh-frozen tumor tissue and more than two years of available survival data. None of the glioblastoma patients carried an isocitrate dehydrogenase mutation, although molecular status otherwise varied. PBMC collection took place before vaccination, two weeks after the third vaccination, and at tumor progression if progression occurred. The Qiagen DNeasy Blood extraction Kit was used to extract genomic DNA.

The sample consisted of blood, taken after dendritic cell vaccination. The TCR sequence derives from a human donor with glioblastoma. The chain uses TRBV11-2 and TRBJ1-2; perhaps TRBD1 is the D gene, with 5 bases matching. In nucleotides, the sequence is TGTGCCAGCAGCCTGAGTCGGACAAACTATGGCTACACCTTC. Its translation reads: CASSLSRTNYGYTF.